A selection of T cell receptor beta chains follows, all from one sample in a study of T cells after yellow fever vaccination. TCRdb passed the 5' RACE reads through MiXCR, listing each CDR3 protein once. The data contain tens of thousands of distinct CDR3 sequences, 4% to 6% of them singletons. The specimen was PBMCs, either bulk or a sorted T-cell subset (CD4+, CD8+, memory, or dextramer-sorted; not recorded which), collected about 41 days after the first yellow fever vaccination. Source of these receptors: a man aged 18 to 35 who received the YFV17D yellow fever vaccine. The CDR3 runs from the conserved cysteine through the conserved F or W. A D gene is named only where the DNA matches it firmly. Expanded clones get a size class; other rows say once, few or many, or leave the size out.

cdr3_aa cdr3_nt clone_size v_call d_call j_call
CATSDPGGTDTQYF TGTGCCACCAGTGATCCGGGGGGCACAGATACGCAGTATTTT many TRBV24-1 NA TRBJ2-3
CASSLQGHNSPLHF TGCGCCAGCAGCTTGCAGGGCCATAATTCACCCCTCCACTTT many TRBV5-1 NA TRBJ1-6
CASSERTSSYEQYF TGTGCCAGCAGTGAACGGACGAGCTCCTACGAGCAGTACTTC many TRBV2 NA TRBJ2-7
CASSYSTGTSGGYTF TGTGCCAGCAGTTACTCGACTGGGACATCGGGTGGCTACACCTTC many TRBV6-5 NA TRBJ1-2
CASSQETQETQYF TGTGCCAGCAGCCAGGAGACCCAAGAGACCCAGTACTTC NA TRBV3-1 NA TRBJ2-5
CASSQVVIAVSQETQYF TGTGCCAGCAGCCAAGTAGTGATAGCGGTGTCACAAGAGACCCAGTACTTC NA TRBV3-1 NA TRBJ2-5
CASTPGVGQPQHF TGTGCCAGCACTCCAGGGGTCGGTCAGCCCCAGCATTTT many TRBV12-3/TRBV12-4 NA TRBJ1-5
CASSLGTVNYGYTF TGTGCCAGCTCACTTGGGACGGTAAACTATGGCTACACCTTC many TRBV18 NA TRBJ1-2
CASSPSGGPYEQYF TGTGCCAGCAGCCCTAGCGGGGGGCCCTACGAGCAGTACTTC many TRBV7-2 TRBD2 TRBJ2-7
CASSLDRGRMETQYF TGTGCCAGCAGTTTGGACAGGGGGCGAATGGAGACCCAGTACTTC many TRBV12-3/TRBV12-4 TRBD1 TRBJ2-5
CASSQWGYQETQYF TGTGCCAGCAGTCAATGGGGGTACCAAGAGACCCAGTACTTC many TRBV27 NA TRBJ2-5
CASSPEAGLTDRLDTQYF TGCGCCAGCAGCCCCGAAGCGGGCCTCACCGACCGTCTGGATACGCAGTATTTT many TRBV5-1 NA TRBJ2-3
CASSQEGYGYTF TGCGCCAGCAGCCAAGAGGGGTATGGCTACACCTTC many TRBV4-1 NA TRBJ1-2
CASSFMPDRNEKLFF TGTGCCAGCAGTTTCATGCCAGACCGAAATGAAAAACTGTTTTTT medium-sized TRBV27 NA TRBJ1-4
CASSLKSAGELFF TGTGCCAGCAGCTTAAAGTCGGCCGGGGAGCTGTTTTTT NA TRBV7-2 NA TRBJ2-2
CASSRDLWEYNEQFF TGTGCCAGCAGCCGGGACTTATGGGAGTACAATGAGCAGTTCTTC many TRBV5-5 NA TRBJ2-1
CAISGNRGRNQPQHF TGTGCCATCAGTGGTAACAGGGGTCGCAATCAGCCCCAGCATTTT many TRBV10-3 TRBD1 TRBJ1-5
CASKGGPGGGIAKNIQYF TGTGCCAGCAAAGGGGGCCCAGGAGGGGGGATAGCCAAAAACATTCAGTACTTC many TRBV12-3/TRBV12-4 NA TRBJ2-4
CASSQDRDSGANVLTF TGCGCCAGCAGCCAAGATCGTGACTCTGGGGCCAACGTCCTGACTTTC many TRBV4-3 NA TRBJ2-6
CASGPPGRLVGYTF TGCGCCAGCGGACCTCCGGGGAGGCTCGTTGGCTACACCTTC many TRBV5-1 NA TRBJ1-2
CASSLDPVNTGELFF TGCGCCAGCAGCTTGGACCCAGTAAACACCGGGGAGCTGTTTTTT many TRBV5-1 NA TRBJ2-2
CASSQHGQGISGNTIYF TGTGCCAGCAGCCAACATGGACAGGGGATCTCTGGAAACACCATATATTTT many TRBV4-2 TRBD1 TRBJ1-3
CASSLGAVNSPLHF TGTGCCAGCAGTTTAGGGGCAGTTAATTCACCCCTCCACTTT many TRBV12-3/TRBV12-4 NA TRBJ1-6
CATSDPTSGTSGGPTDTQYF TGTGCCACCAGTGACCCTACCTCCGGGACTAGCGGGGGGCCCACAGATACGCAGTATTTT many TRBV24-1 TRBD2 TRBJ2-3
CSAKGTGANVLTF TGCAGTGCTAAGGGCACTGGGGCCAACGTCCTGACTTTC many TRBV20-1 NA TRBJ2-6
CASSDAGGWETQYF TGTGCCAGCAGTGACGCGGGAGGGTGGGAGACCCAGTACTTC many TRBV28 TRBD2 TRBJ2-5
CASSQSYTGCNEQFF TGCGCCAGCAGCCAAAGCTACACAGGGTGCAATGAGCAGTTCTTC many TRBV4-1 NA TRBJ2-1
CASNERGLDEQFF TGTGCCAGCAACGAAAGGGGGTTGGATGAGCAGTTCTTC many TRBV27 NA TRBJ2-1
CSARDQGQAYNEQFF TGCAGTGCTAGAGATCAGGGACAAGCCTACAATGAGCAGTTCTTC many TRBV20-1 NA TRBJ2-1
CASSLMDRNQPQHF TGTGCCAGCAGTTTAATGGATCGCAATCAGCCCCAGCATTTT many TRBV12-3/TRBV12-4 NA TRBJ1-5
CASSPRGLGRTYGYTF TGTGCCAGCAGCCCGAGAGGATTGGGACGGACCTATGGCTACACCTTC many TRBV9 NA TRBJ1-2
CASSGTNNEQFF TGTGCCAGCAGCGGGACTAACAATGAGCAGTTCTTC many TRBV9 NA TRBJ2-1
CASIPIGTSGHTGELFF TGTGCCAGCATCCCGATCGGGACTAGCGGGCACACCGGGGAGCTGTTTTTT many TRBV6-2/TRBV6-3 TRBD2 TRBJ2-2
CASRSEANEKLFF TGTGCCAGCAGGTCGGAGGCTAATGAAAAACTGTTTTTT many TRBV28 NA TRBJ1-4
CASSQKGQEETQYF TGTGCCAGCAGCCAAAAGGGACAGGAAGAGACCCAGTACTTC few TRBV13 TRBD1 TRBJ2-5
CASNQGGAAYEQYF TGTGCCAGCAACCAGGGGGGGGCCGCCTACGAGCAGTACTTC many TRBV27 NA TRBJ2-7
CASSHQGLSYNSPLHF TGTGCCAGCAGCCATCAGGGTTTATCCTATAATTCACCCCTCCACTTT many TRBV27 NA TRBJ1-6
CAWKFKGNPEAFF TGTGCCTGGAAGTTCAAGGGAAACCCTGAAGCTTTCTTT many TRBV30 NA TRBJ1-1
CASRFGTGGYTF TGTGCCAGCAGATTCGGGACAGGTGGCTACACCTTC many TRBV5-6 TRBD1 TRBJ1-2
CASGAGKQPQHF TGTGCCAGCGGGGCAGGTAAGCAGCCCCAGCATTTT many TRBV6-2/TRBV6-3 NA TRBJ1-5
CASSLTEANTGELFF TGTGCCAGCAGTCTGACAGAAGCGAACACCGGGGAGCTGTTTTTT many TRBV2 NA TRBJ2-2
CASRTVGDPSSYNEQFF TGTGCCAGCAGGACTGTCGGGGACCCGAGCTCCTACAATGAGCAGTTCTTC many TRBV6-1 NA TRBJ2-1
CASTPSSERRSPLHF TGTGCCAGCACCCCCTCCAGCGAGCGCCGTTCACCCCTCCACTTT many TRBV12-3/TRBV12-4 NA TRBJ1-6
CASSYGQGTEAFF TGTGCCAGCAGTTACGGCCAGGGAACTGAAGCTTTCTTT NA TRBV6-2/TRBV6-3 NA TRBJ1-1
CASSVGAGEQYF TGTGCCAGCAGCGTAGGGGCAGGGGAGCAGTACTTC many TRBV9 NA TRBJ2-7
CASSHFYRDRALGYGYTF TGTGCCAGCAGCCATTTCTATCGGGACAGGGCCCTGGGGTATGGCTACACCTTC many TRBV14 TRBD1 TRBJ1-2
CASSRGQGDGYTF TGTGCCAGCAGTCGCGGACAGGGGGATGGCTACACCTTC many TRBV27 TRBD1 TRBJ1-2
CSVEAWTGVAGYTF TGCAGCGTTGAAGCTTGGACAGGGGTGGCAGGCTACACCTTC many TRBV29-1 TRBD1 TRBJ1-2